Below, 14 T cell receptor beta chains from the same sample are listed, as sequenced in a study of cytomegalovirus exposure and HLA in healthy donors. PCR employed 60 Vbeta and 13 Jbeta primers. Some clones are missing from TCRdb's copy, which holds only in-frame ones; the method was immunoSEQ multiplex PCR. The table has 100,000 to 140,000 clones, 73% seen once. Sequencing used PBMCs. Receptors originate from a young man in good health and CMV-seronegative.

The chain couples TRBV4-2 to TRBJ2-3; 13 nucleotides agree with TRBD2. V trimming: 5 bases; J trimming: 6 bases; junction bases outside the gene matches: 8. Germline CDR1 is LGHNA and CDR2 is YNFKEQ. The CDR3 loop spans 16 amino acids. DNA for the CDR3: TGTGCCAGCAGCTCCCAGACTAGCGGGGGGCTGGATACGCAGTATTTT. It translates to CASSSQTSGGLDTQYF.

The chain uses TRBV7-9 and TRBJ1-5; D possibly corresponds to TRBD1 (6 bases). V lost 2 bases and J 2 bases, leaving 22 bases between the germline ends. CDR3 size: 19 residues. Germline loops: CDR1 SEHNR, CDR2 FQNEAQ (reference sequence). The CDR3 protein is CASSLSGTSDGSGNQPQHF. The CDR3 DNA sequence: TGTGCCAGCAGCTTATCCGGGACAAGCGATGGAAGTGGCAATCAGCCCCAGCATTTT.

The chain recombines TRBV5-6 with TRBJ2-5; a weak D match, TRBD1 (5 bases). The length of the CDR3 is 15 residues. Deletions cut 3 bases from V and 4 bases from J, with 16 bases between. Per the germline V gene, CDR1 is SGHDT and CDR2 is YYEEEE. CDR3 region: CASSSDLGVGETQYF. The CDR3 bases are TGTGCCAGCAGCTCCGACCTAGGGGTTGGAGAGACCCAGTACTTC.

This clone was seen a single time. The chain carries TRBV27 and TRBJ2-4, with TRBD2 matching 9 bases. V was clipped by 4 bases and J by 7 bases; unmatched bases: 8. This CDR3 is built from 15 residues. The V gene's germline CDR1 is MNHEY and CDR2 SMNVEV (reference sequence). The chain's CDR3 is CASSYLPGTSNIQYF. DNA of the CDR3: TGTGCCAGCAGTTACCTTCCCGGGACTAGCAACATTCAGTACTTC.

This clone came up a few times. The chain joins TRBV29-1 to TRBJ2-1; 10 bases line up with TRBD2. After removal of 5 bases from V and 8 bases from J, the junction contained 9 bases not matched to a gene. The CDR3 is 14 amino acids. Looked up from germline, CDR1 is SQVTM and CDR2 is ANQGSEA. The CDR3 bases are TGCAGCGTTCCTCTAGCGGGAGCGGCCGATGAGCAGTTCTTC. This gives the protein CSVPLAGAADEQFF.

V usage is TRBV2 and J usage is TRBJ1-1, with D possibly TRBD1 on 5 matching bases. Trimming stripped 6 bases from V and 5 bases from J, with 13 bases between. The length of the CDR3 is 13 residues. Germline values: CDR1 SNHLY, CDR2 FYNNEI. DNA for the CDR3: TGTGCCAGCAGGGATCAGGGAAGGACTGAAGCTTTCTTT. It translates to CASRDQGRTEAFF.

The chain has TRBV19 and TRBJ1-4; D is ambiguous. Germline values: CDR1 LNHDA, CDR2 SQIVND (reference sequence). V lost 3 bases to trimming and J lost 5 bases, with 16 bases between them. CDR3 size: 16 residues. The CDR3 spells CASSMVRGLENEKLFF. The CDR3 DNA reads TGTGCCAGTAGTATGGTCCGAGGATTGGAGAATGAAAAACTGTTTTTT.

The chain has TRBV27 and TRBJ2-6; D is uncertain. CDR1 MNHEY and CDR2 SMNVEV come from the germline V gene (reference sequence). Trimming removed 6 bases at V and 0 bases at J, with 9 bases between. The CDR3 runs 15 residues. CDR3 nucleotide sequence: TGTGCCAGCAGCAGAACGCCCTCTGGGGCCAACGTCCTGACTTTC. Encoded protein: CASSRTPSGANVLTF.

The chain is built from TRBV10-1 and TRBJ2-7; TRBD2 aligns across 9 bases. CDR3 size: 15 residues. The V gene's germline CDR1 is WNHNN and CDR2 SYGVQD (reference sequence). V shed 3 bases, J shed 2 bases, and the junction held 5 bases outside the gene matches. The CDR3 region is CASSDGASGTYEQYF. CDR3 DNA sequence: TGCGCCAGCAGTGACGGGGCTAGCGGGACCTACGAGCAGTACTTC.

This clone was counted a few times. The CDR3, as DNA: TGTGCCAGCAGCCTCTGGGGCATTGGGGCCAACGTCCTGACTTTC. Protein: CASSLWGIGANVLTF. J is TRBJ2-6 and V is TRBV27; TRBD1 might be the D (5 bases). V lost 6 bases and J 3 bases, leaving 12 bases between the germline ends. The CDR3 is made up of 15 amino acids. Germline V lookup: CDR1 MNHEY, CDR2 SMNVEV (reference sequence).

CDR3 in DNA: TGTGCCAGTAGTATAGGGGCACCTAATATTTATCAGCCCCAGCATTTT. Translated, it gives CASSIGAPNIYQPQHF. The chain joins TRBV19 to TRBJ1-5; D is uncertain. Germline V lookup: CDR1 LNHDA, CDR2 SQIVND (reference sequence). This CDR3 is 16 amino acids long. V was pared by 1 base and J by 5 bases, with 15 bases between. Variable domain in full (rest from reference TRBV19 and TRBJ1-5): DGGITQSPKYLFRKEGQNVTLSCEQNLNHDAMYWYRQDPGQGLRLIYYSQIVNDFQKGDIAEGYSVSREKKESFPLTVTSAQKNPTAFYLCASSIGAPNIYQPQHFGDGTRLSIL.

The chain combines TRBV5-1 with TRBJ2-7; D remains unclear. V lost 0 bases and J 6 bases, leaving 13 bases between the germline ends. Germline V CDR1 and CDR2: SGHRS, YFSETQ. The CDR3 runs to 14 residues. The CDR3: CASSLDRRGGEQYF. In nucleotides, the CDR3 is TGCGCCAGCAGCTTGGATCGGCGAGGTGGCGAGCAGTACTTC.

J is TRBJ2-3 and V is TRBV4-1; weak D call: TRBD1 (5 bases). Trimming cost V 2 bases and J 14 bases, with 17 bases left between them. The CDR3 is made up of 13 amino acids. Germline V gene sequence: CDR1 MGHRA, CDR2 YSYEKL. The CDR3 region has the DNA TGCGCCAGCAGCCAACTGGACGACGACAGACTGTATTTT. It encodes CASSQLDDDRLYF.

CDR3 in amino acids: CASQFTFTGVNTEAFF. The CDR3, as DNA: TGTGCCAGTCAGTTTACTTTTACTGGAGTGAACACTGAAGCTTTCTTT. The chain joins TRBV19 to TRBJ1-1; no firm D call. The CDR3 runs to 16 residues. Germline lookup yields CDR1 LNHDA and CDR2 SQIVND (reference sequence). V was cut by 8 bases and J by 0 bases, with 19 bases left in between.